The T cell receptor (beta chain) under discussion was sequenced for a study of CD8 T cells in Susac syndrome. The CDR3 runs to 12 residues. Germline lookup yields CDR1 SGDLS and CDR2 YYNGEE. Trimming took 0 bases from V and 5 from J, leaving 5 bases between them. cDNA came from 0.5 to 1 ug RNA primed by random hexamers. From the immunoSEQ multiplex PCR reads, TCRdb called clonotypes with MiXCR, one entry per CDR3 protein. The sample has around 230,000 distinct CDR3 sequences, almost 97% seen once. The sequence derives from a human donor with Susac syndrome. Sequenced material: CD4+ T cells from PBMCs. The chain employs TRBV9 and TRBJ1-1; possible D gene TRBD1, 5 bases. CDR3 residues: CASSVGQTEAFF. As DNA, the CDR3 is TGTGCCAGCAGCGTAGGACAGACTGAAGCTTTCTTT.